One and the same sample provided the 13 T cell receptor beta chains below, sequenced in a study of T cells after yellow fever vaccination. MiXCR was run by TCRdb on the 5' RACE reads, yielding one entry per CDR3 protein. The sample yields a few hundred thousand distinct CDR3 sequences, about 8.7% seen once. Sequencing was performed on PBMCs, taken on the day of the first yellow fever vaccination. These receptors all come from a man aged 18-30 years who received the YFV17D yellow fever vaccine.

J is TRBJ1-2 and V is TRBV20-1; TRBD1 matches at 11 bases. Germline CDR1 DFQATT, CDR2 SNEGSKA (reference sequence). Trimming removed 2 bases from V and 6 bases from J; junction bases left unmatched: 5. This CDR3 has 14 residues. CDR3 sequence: CSARRDRGLNGYTF. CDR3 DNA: TGCAGTGCTAGACGGGACAGGGGGTTAAATGGCTACACCTTC.

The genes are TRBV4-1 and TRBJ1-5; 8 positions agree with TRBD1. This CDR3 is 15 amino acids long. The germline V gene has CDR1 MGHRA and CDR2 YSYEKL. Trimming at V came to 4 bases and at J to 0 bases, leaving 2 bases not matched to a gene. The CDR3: CASSRGQGSNQPQHF. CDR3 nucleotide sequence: TGCGCCAGCAGCCGTGGACAGGGTAGCAATCAGCCCCAGCATTTT.

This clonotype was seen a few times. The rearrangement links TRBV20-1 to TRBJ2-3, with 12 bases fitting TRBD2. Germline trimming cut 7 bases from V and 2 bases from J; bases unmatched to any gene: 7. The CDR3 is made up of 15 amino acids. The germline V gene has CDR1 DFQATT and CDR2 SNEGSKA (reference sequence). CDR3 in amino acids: CSGTLAGGYTDTQYF. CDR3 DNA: TGCAGTGGAACGCTAGCGGGGGGGTACACAGATACGCAGTATTTT.

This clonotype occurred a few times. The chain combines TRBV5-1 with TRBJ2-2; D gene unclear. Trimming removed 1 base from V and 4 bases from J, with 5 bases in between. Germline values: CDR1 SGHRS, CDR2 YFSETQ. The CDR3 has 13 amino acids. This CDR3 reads CASSLIPTGELFF. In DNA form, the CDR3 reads TGCGCCAGCAGCTTGATACCCACCGGGGAGCTGTTTTTT.

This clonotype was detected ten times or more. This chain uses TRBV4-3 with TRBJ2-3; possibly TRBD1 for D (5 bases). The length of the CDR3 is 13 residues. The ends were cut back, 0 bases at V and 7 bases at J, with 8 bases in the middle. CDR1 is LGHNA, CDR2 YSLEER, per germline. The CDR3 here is CASSQEPGNTQYF. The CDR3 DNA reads TGCGCCAGCAGCCAAGAGCCAGGGAATACGCAGTATTTT.

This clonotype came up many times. The CDR3 region has the DNA TGCGCCAGCAGCTCCGGGGGACAGGGGGCAACAGATACGCAGTATTTT. This encodes CASSSGGQGATDTQYF. The V gene is TRBV4-1, the J gene TRBJ2-3, with 12 bases that match TRBD1. CDR3 length: 16 amino acids. Germline CDR1 and CDR2: MGHRA and YSYEKL. J was trimmed by 3 bases and V by 5 bases; bases with no gene match: 6.

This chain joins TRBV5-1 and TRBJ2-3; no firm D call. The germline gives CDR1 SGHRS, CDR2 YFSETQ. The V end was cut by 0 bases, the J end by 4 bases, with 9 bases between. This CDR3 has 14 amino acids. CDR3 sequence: CASSLGRISDTQYF. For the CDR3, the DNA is TGCGCCAGCAGCTTGGGCAGGATTTCAGATACGCAGTATTTT.

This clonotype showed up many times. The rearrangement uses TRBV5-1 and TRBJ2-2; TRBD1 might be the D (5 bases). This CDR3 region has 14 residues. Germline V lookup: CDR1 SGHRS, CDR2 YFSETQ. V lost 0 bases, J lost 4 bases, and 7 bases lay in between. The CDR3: CASSLEGFTGELFF. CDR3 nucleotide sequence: TGCGCCAGCAGCTTGGAGGGGTTCACCGGGGAGCTGTTTTTT.

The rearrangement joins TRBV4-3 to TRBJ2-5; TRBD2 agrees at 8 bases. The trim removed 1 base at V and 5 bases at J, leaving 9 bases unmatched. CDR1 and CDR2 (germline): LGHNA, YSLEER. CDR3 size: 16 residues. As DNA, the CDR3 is TGCGCCAGCAGCCAAGGCAACGGGGGGGCTTTGGAGACCCAGTACTTC. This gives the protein CASSQGNGGALETQYF.

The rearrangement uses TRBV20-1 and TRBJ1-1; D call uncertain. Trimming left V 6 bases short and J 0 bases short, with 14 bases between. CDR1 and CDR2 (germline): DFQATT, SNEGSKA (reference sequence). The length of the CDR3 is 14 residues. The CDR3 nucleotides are TGCAGTGCCCCCGATACGGGCATGAACACTGAAGCTTTCTTT. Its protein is CSAPDTGMNTEAFF.

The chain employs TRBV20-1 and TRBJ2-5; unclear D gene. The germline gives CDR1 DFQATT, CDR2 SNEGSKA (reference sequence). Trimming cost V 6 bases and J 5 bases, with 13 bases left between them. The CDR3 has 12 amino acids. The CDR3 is CSAPRVGETQYF. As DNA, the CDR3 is TGCAGTGCCCCACGGGTTGGGGAGACCCAGTACTTC.

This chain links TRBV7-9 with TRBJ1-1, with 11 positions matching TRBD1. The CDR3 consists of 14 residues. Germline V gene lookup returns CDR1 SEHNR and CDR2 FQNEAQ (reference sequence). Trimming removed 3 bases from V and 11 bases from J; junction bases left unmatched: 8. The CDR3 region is CASSFGQGAYHAFF. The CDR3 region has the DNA TGTGCCAGCAGCTTTGGACAGGGGGCATATCATGCTTTCTTT.

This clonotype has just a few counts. The CDR3 spells CASSRINYGYTF. The DNA for the CDR3 is TGTGCCAGCAGCCGAATAAACTATGGCTACACCTTC. This chain connects TRBV7-8 to TRBJ1-2; D is unclear. Germline-derived CDR1 and CDR2 are SGHVS and FQNEAQ. This CDR3 comprises 12 residues. V was trimmed by 5 bases and J by 2 bases, leaving 6 bases between them.